This TCR beta chain was identified in a study of blood T cell repertoires in COVID-19. CDR1 LGHNA and CDR2 YSLEER come from the germline V gene. This CDR3 spans 15 amino acids. V was cut by 1 base and J by 7 bases, with 13 bases left in between. The assay was immunoSEQ multiplex PCR, and TCRdb's table has in-frame clones only and misses some. The sample carries under 200,000 clones, 88% recorded once. This clone occurred once. The sequence derives from a man aged 45-65 years who had recovered from COVID-19. J is TRBJ2-2 and V is TRBV4-3, with D possibly TRBD2 on 6 matching bases. The sample consisted of peripheral blood. CDR3 loop: CASSQAGLSFGELFF. The DNA for the CDR3 is TGCGCCAGCAGCCAAGCGGGACTCTCCTTCGGGGAGCTGTTTTTT.